A single sample is the source of the 30 T cell receptor beta chains below, sequenced in a study of CD8+CD57+ T cells in acquired aplastic anemia. Only patients with CD8+CD57+ cell expansion on flow cytometry were chosen for sequencing. CDR3 and TCR beta VDJ profiling relied on a genomic DNA template. MiXCR, run by TCRdb on the reads, gives a single entry per CDR3 protein. The sample carries under 200,000 distinct CDR3 sequences, less than 50% recorded once. The sequencing input was sorted CD4+, CD8+, or CD8+CD57+ T cells (not recorded which) from PBMCs. The receptors shown here come from a human donor with aplastic anemia.

The genes are TRBV13 and TRBJ1-3, with D unresolved. The V end lost 6 bases, the J end lost 0 bases, and 21 bases lay between the germline ends. Germline values: CDR1 PRHDT, CDR2 FYEKMQ (reference sequence). The CDR3 contains 18 residues. CDR3 region: CASSYNPPGPISGNTIYF. The CDR3 coding sequence is TGTGCCAGCAGTTATAATCCCCCAGGCCCCATCTCTGGAAACACCATATATTTT.

The rearrangement uses TRBV15 and TRBJ2-1; TRBD2 matches at 10 bases. The germline CDR1 and CDR2 sequences are LNHNV and YYDKDF (reference sequence). J gave up 1 base and V 3 bases, and 3 bases lay outside the gene matches. The CDR3 has 16 amino acids. The CDR3 DNA sequence: TGTGCCACCAGCAGGGGACTAGCGACATCCTACAATGAGCAGTTCTTC. This sequence encodes CATSRGLATSYNEQFF.

This clonotype was counted ten times or more. CDR3 DNA sequence: TGTGCCAGCAGCTTAGCTGTATCTGGAAACACCATATATTTT. Its protein product is CASSLAVSGNTIYF. V gene TRBV7-6 combines with J gene TRBJ1-3; D call uncertain. CDR3 length equals 14 residues. Germline lookup yields CDR1 SGHVS and CDR2 FNYEAQ. Trimming took 0 bases from V and 1 from J, leaving 4 bases between them.

V usage is TRBV2 and J usage is TRBJ2-7; 8 bases align to TRBD1. With 5 bases clipped from V and 0 bases from J, the junction kept 6 bases outside the gene matches. Looked up from germline, CDR1 is SNHLY and CDR2 is FYNNEI. This CDR3 region has 15 residues. The CDR3 nucleotides are TGTGCCAGCAGTATTTCAGGGACAGGCTCCTACGAGCAGTACTTC. Its translation is CASSISGTGSYEQYF.

V and J are TRBV7-3 and TRBJ1-6, with D possibly being TRBD1 (5 bases). CDR3 length: 15 residues. Germline V lookup: CDR1 SGHTA, CDR2 FQGTGA. V shed 3 bases and J shed 10 bases, with 16 bases lying between them. As DNA, the CDR3 is TGTGCCAGCAGCTTGAGGGGCAGGGATCGCTCACCCCTCCACTTT. It is translated as CASSLRGRDRSPLHF.

Only one count was recorded for this clonotype. The rearrangement joins TRBV10-3 to TRBJ2-5, with D perhaps matching TRBD1 (6 bases). Germline V lookup: CDR1 ENHRY, CDR2 SYGVKD. V dropped 2 bases and J dropped 5 bases, with 15 bases sitting between them. CDR3 length equals 15 residues. The CDR3 DNA reads TGTGCCATCAGTGAGCCAACAGGGTCGAAGGAGACCCAGTACTTC. It translates to CAISEPTGSKETQYF.

The sample holds one count of this clonotype. Possible read error: a much larger clone is one base away. The chain recombines TRBV4-1 with TRBJ2-7; the D is unclear. Looked up from germline, CDR1 is MGHRA and CDR2 is YSYEKL. The CDR3 sequence is 17 residues long. Deletions cut 1 base from V and 0 bases from J, with 16 bases between. The CDR3 reads CASSQVKSRRSSYEQYF. CDR3 in DNA: TGCGCCAGCAGCCAAGTTAAGTCTCGGCGGAGCTCCTACGAGCAGTACTTC.

The chain combines TRBV27 with TRBJ1-2; 7 bases align to TRBD1. From germline, CDR1 is MNHEY and CDR2 SMNVEV (reference sequence). The CDR3 covers 14 residues. The junction had 7 bases not matched to a gene; V was cut back by 5 bases and J by 4 bases. This CDR3 is CASSQQGRFYGYTF. In nucleotides, the CDR3 is TGTGCCAGCAGTCAACAGGGGAGGTTCTATGGCTACACCTTC.

V gene TRBV11-2 combines with J gene TRBJ1-6; TRBD1 is a possible D gene (6 bases). The CDR3 runs to 16 residues. Germline values: CDR1 SGHAT, CDR2 FQNNGV. The V end was cut by 5 bases, the J end by 10 bases, with 21 bases between. CDR3 loop: CASSALPTGGPSPLHF. The CDR3 DNA reads TGTGCCAGCAGCGCCCTTCCGACAGGCGGCCCATCACCCCTCCACTTT.

This chain joins TRBV5-4 and TRBJ2-3; possible D gene TRBD2, 7 bases. V shed 4 bases and J shed 2 bases, with 11 bases lying between them. Germline CDR1 and CDR2: SGHNT and YYREEE (reference sequence). The CDR3 is made up of 14 amino acids. The CDR3 reads CASSRGAFTDTQYF. The CDR3 DNA follows: TGTGCCAGCAGCCGGGGGGCCTTCACAGATACGCAGTATTTT.

The chain has TRBV12-3 or TRBV12-4 and TRBJ1-5; the match to TRBD1 covers 11 bases. The CDR3 sequence is 14 residues long. The J segment lost 6 bases and the V segment lost 6 bases, leaving 4 bases of the junction unmatched. CDR3 sequence: CASSRGQGVQPQHF. CDR3 DNA sequence: TGTGCCAGCAGCCGGGGACAGGGGGTTCAGCCCCAGCATTTT.

CDR3 in amino acids: CAGSQPGQGGEQYF. CDR3 sequence (DNA): TGTGCTGGCAGTCAACCGGGACAGGGAGGCGAGCAGTACTTC. The chain has TRBV12-3 or TRBV12-4 and TRBJ2-7; 9 nucleotides line up with TRBD1. CDR3 length: 14 residues.

This clonotype was counted ten times or more. The chain carries TRBV2 and TRBJ2-2; weak D call: TRBD1 (6 bases). V lost 7 bases to trimming and J lost 6 bases, with 12 bases between them. The germline V gene encodes CDR1 SNHLY and CDR2 FYNNEI. This CDR3 comprises 13 residues. The CDR3 spells CASKMAGAGELFF. CDR3 sequence (DNA): TGTGCCAGCAAGATGGCAGGGGCCGGGGAGCTGTTTTTT.

The chain combines TRBV7-8 with TRBJ2-5, with 7 bases identical to TRBD2. Germline assignment: CDR1 SGHVS and CDR2 FQNEAQ. The ends lost 6 bases at V and 5 bases at J; junction bases unmatched: 12. This CDR3 region has 15 residues. The CDR3 loop reads CASRLGAGSGETQYF. The CDR3 region has the DNA TGTGCCAGCAGACTAGGAGCGGGGTCGGGGGAGACCCAGTACTTC. Based on the CDR3 plus reference TRBV7-8 and TRBJ2-5, the full variable domain is GAGVSQSPRYKVAKRGQDVALRCDPISGHVSLFWYQQALGQGPEFLTYFQNEAQLDKSGLPSDRFFAERPEGSVSTLKIQRTQQEDSAVYLCASRLGAGSGETQYFGPGTRLLVL.

Here the CDR3 DNA reads TGTGCCAGCAGTCCACCGGGACAGGGGACTACAGATACGCAGTATTTT. It translates to CASSPPGQGTTDTQYF. The rearrangement links TRBV25-1 to TRBJ2-3; 10 bases are a match to TRBD1. This CDR3 has 16 amino acids. Germline-derived CDR1 and CDR2 are MGHDK and SYGVNS. V dropped 5 bases and J dropped 3; count of bases not matched to a gene: 8.

This clonotype has just a few counts. At one end, the junction sequence differs from germline, possibly due to a read error. This chain's CDR3 is CASRRQGDTEAYF. CDR3 nucleotide sequence: TGTGCCAGCAGGAGACAGGGAGACACTGAAGCTTACTTT. The chain links TRBV12-3 or TRBV12-4 to TRBJ1-1; 7 bases agree with TRBD1. This CDR3 region has 13 residues.

The genes are TRBV29-1 and TRBJ2-3; TRBD2 aligns across 7 bases. The V gene's germline CDR1 is SQVTM and CDR2 ANQGSEA. V lost 5 bases to trimming and J lost 0 bases; unmatched junction nucleotides: 5. This CDR3 has 14 amino acids. DNA for the CDR3: TGCAGCGTTCTGGGCGGGAGAAGCACAGATACGCAGTATTTT. Its protein product is CSVLGGRSTDTQYF.

This clonotype was observed at least ten times. The rearrangement uses TRBV19 and TRBJ1-1; D gene unclear. Germline lookup yields CDR1 LNHDA and CDR2 SQIVND (reference sequence). V was shortened by 0 bases and J by 1 base, with 9 bases between the two germline ends. CDR3 size: 15 residues. CDR3 in DNA: TGTGCCAGTAGTATAGATGGCGCCCGGAACACTGAAGCTTTCTTT. Amino acid sequence: CASSIDGARNTEAFF.

The rearrangement links TRBV29-1 to TRBJ2-1; D remains unclear. The CDR3 covers 12 residues. Trimming stripped 7 bases from V and 9 bases from J, with 16 bases between. The germline CDR1 and CDR2 sequences are SQVTM and ANQGSEA. The CDR3 sequence: CSAAFGEVEQFF. In nucleotides, the CDR3 is TGCAGCGCCGCCTTTGGCGAGGTTGAGCAGTTCTTC.

CDR3 DNA: TGTGCCAGCAGCGCTCACTCTACTAGCGCAGATACGCAGTATTTT. Translation: CASSAHSTSADTQYF. The chain is built from TRBV7-3 and TRBJ2-3, with TRBD2 matching over 7 bases. The CDR3 is 15 amino acids. Trimming took 5 bases from V and 4 from J; bases not matched to a gene: 9. Germline values: CDR1 SGHTA, CDR2 FQGTGA.

Ten or more counts support this clonotype. The CDR3 nucleotides are TGTGCCAGCAGCCCAGGACAGCAAGAGACCCAGTACTTC. It codes for CASSPGQQETQYF. V and J are TRBV7-7 and TRBJ2-5; D may be TRBD1 (6 bases). Germline V gene sequence: CDR1 SSHAT, CDR2 FNYEAQ (reference sequence). This CDR3 has 13 amino acids. Trimming pared 5 bases from V and 2 bases from J, leaving 9 bases between.

This chain uses TRBV20-1 with TRBJ1-2; a weak D match, TRBD1 (5 bases). V dropped 4 bases and J dropped 5 bases, with 11 bases sitting between them. The germline V gene encodes CDR1 DFQATT and CDR2 SNEGSKA (reference sequence). This CDR3 is built from 12 residues. CDR3 in DNA: TGCAGTGCTAAAACAGGAGAATATGGCTACACCTTC. It yields the protein CSAKTGEYGYTF.

This chain uses TRBV2 with TRBJ2-7; maybe TRBD1 (5 bases). This CDR3 contains 14 residues. V lost 7 bases to trimming and J lost 4 bases, with 17 bases between them. Germline V lookup: CDR1 SNHLY, CDR2 FYNNEI. The CDR3 nucleotides read TGTGCCAGCACCCAAGGGCAGGGTAGATACGAGCAGTACTTC. This codes for CASTQGQGRYEQYF.

The chain recombines TRBV10-3 with TRBJ1-1; D remains ambiguous. Germline V gene lookup returns CDR1 ENHRY and CDR2 SYGVKD. V lost 7 bases to trimming and J lost 3 bases, with 15 bases between them. The CDR3 extends over 14 amino acids. CDR3 DNA: TGTGCCATCAACCAGGAGGCTAGTGACACTGAAGCTTTCTTT. It is translated as CAINQEASDTEAFF.

The chain is built from TRBV19 and TRBJ1-2; TRBD1 aligns across 7 bases. CDR1 and CDR2 from the germline V gene are LNHDA and SQIVND (reference sequence). J lost 8 bases, V lost 8 bases, and 14 bases had no gene match. The CDR3 length is 14 residues. In nucleotides, the CDR3 is TGTGCCAGTGGGGCGGACAGGCTTCCCTTAGGCTACACCTTC. Protein: CASGADRLPLGYTF.

V usage is TRBV15 and J usage is TRBJ2-7, with TRBD2 identical over 7 bases. This CDR3 contains 14 residues. Unmatched junction bases numbered 0, after V lost 1 base and J lost 0 bases. The germline gives CDR1 LNHNV, CDR2 YYDKDF (reference sequence). For the CDR3, the DNA is TGTGCCACCAGCAGAGCGGGGGGCTCCTACGAGCAGTACTTC. Its translation: CATSRAGGSYEQYF.

DNA for the CDR3: TGTGCCAGCAGGCAACCCGGGACTAGCGGGTTCTACGAGCAGTACTTC. Its translation is CASRQPGTSGFYEQYF. The chain couples TRBV25-1 to TRBJ2-7; 12 nucleotides align to TRBD2. The V gene's germline CDR1 is MGHDK and CDR2 SYGVNS. This CDR3 has 16 amino acids. The trim removed 6 bases at V and 3 bases at J, leaving 9 bases unmatched.

There are many counts of this clonotype. V and J are TRBV4-2 and TRBJ1-6, with no clear D. Germline V CDR1 and CDR2: LGHNA, YNFKEQ. Trimming took off 3 bases at V and 8 bases at J, with 8 bases between the two ends. The CDR3 sequence is 13 residues long. The CDR3 sequence: CASSQDSDSPLHF. CDR3 in DNA: TGTGCCAGCAGCCAGGACTCGGATTCACCCCTCCACTTT.

The V gene is TRBV25-1, the J gene TRBJ1-5; D call uncertain. This CDR3 spans 15 amino acids. Germline V gene lookup returns CDR1 MGHDK and CDR2 SYGVNS. V dropped 3 bases and J dropped 11 bases, with 20 bases sitting between them. The DNA for the CDR3 is TGTGCCAGCAGTGAGAGGCTAGCGGGAGTTGAGACCCAGCATTTT. As protein: CASSERLAGVETQHF.

This clonotype was recorded many times. The rearrangement uses TRBV7-9 and TRBJ2-3, with D possibly being TRBD2 (5 bases). Looked up from germline, CDR1 is SEHNR and CDR2 is FQNEAQ (reference sequence). Trimming stripped 4 bases from V and 6 bases from J, with 11 bases between. This CDR3 is built from 13 residues. The CDR3 DNA sequence: TGTGCCAGCAGCTCCCTACCGGGGGATACGCAGTATTTT. This encodes CASSSLPGDTQYF.